Shown below are 25 T cell receptor beta chains from a single sample sequenced in a study of T cells in narcolepsy. This table comes from immunoSEQ multiplex PCR, and its TCRdb copy is limited to in-frame clones, with some not included. In the table there are about 40,000 clones, 88% of which are singletons. The specimen was CD45RA- memory CD4+ T cells from PBMCs. These receptors were taken from a human donor with narcolepsy.

The chain combines TRBV7-6 with TRBJ2-5, with D perhaps assigned TRBD1 or TRBD2 (6 bases each). V was cut by 0 bases and J by 2 bases, with 31 bases left in between. The CDR3 length is 22 residues. Germline CDR1 reads SGHVS; CDR2 reads FNYEAQ. CDR3 nucleotides: TGTGCCAGCAGCTTAGCGCCTCCCCTCCGGGGGCCCGGGGGCGCGGTGCAAGAGACCCAGTACTTC. Translated: CASSLAPPLRGPGGAVQETQYF.

The chain carries TRBV4-1 and TRBJ1-1, with D maybe TRBD1 (6 bases). V dropped 1 base and J dropped 6 bases, with 12 bases sitting between them. Germline CDR1 MGHRA, CDR2 YSYEKL. The CDR3 runs 14 residues. CDR3 sequence reads: CASSQVQGISEAFF. CDR3 coding DNA: TGCGCCAGCAGCCAAGTTCAGGGGATATCTGAAGCTTTCTTT.

This clone showed up just a few times. The rearrangement links TRBV7-9 to TRBJ2-7; D possibly corresponds to TRBD2 (5 bases). CDR1 SEHNR and CDR2 FQNEAQ come from the germline V gene (reference sequence). V dropped 3 bases and J dropped 0 bases, with 9 bases sitting between them. This CDR3 is 14 amino acids long. The CDR3 coding sequence is TGTGCCAGCAGCTTCGGCGGGCTCTCCTACGAGCAGTACTTC. This sequence encodes CASSFGGLSYEQYF.

The J gene is TRBJ1-3, the V gene TRBV4-2, with TRBD1 matching over 11 bases. V lost 0 bases, J lost 2 bases, and 6 bases stayed unmatched. Germline assignment: CDR1 LGHNA and CDR2 YNFKEQ. The CDR3 extends over 18 amino acids. In DNA form, the CDR3 reads TGTGCCAGCAGCCAAGATTCCGGACAGGGGGCGACTGGAAACACCATATATTTT. This translates into CASSQDSGQGATGNTIYF.

This rearrangement joins TRBV2 to TRBJ2-1, with TRBD2 matching over 10 bases. V shed 5 bases and J 10 bases; nucleotides not matched to a gene: 11. This CDR3 contains 15 residues. Germline assignment: CDR1 SNHLY and CDR2 FYNNEI. The CDR3 sequence: CASSPSGGRLNEQFF. The CDR3 DNA is TGTGCCAGCAGTCCTAGCGGGGGACGTCTAAACGAGCAGTTCTTC. Together with reference TRBV2 and TRBJ2-1, the CDR3 gives the full variable domain: EPEVTQTPSHQVTQMGQEVILRCVPISNHLYFYWYRQILGQKVEFLVSFYNNEISEKSEIFDDQFSVERPDGSNFTLKIRSTKLEDSAMYFCASSPSGGRLNEQFFGPGTRLTVL.

The chain combines TRBV23-1 with TRBJ2-2, with D perhaps matching TRBD1 (5 bases). TRBV23-1 counts as an open reading frame of uncertain function. V was cut by 6 bases and J by 4 bases, with 21 bases left in between. The CDR3 sequence is 17 residues long. The chain's CDR3 is CASSQRGRHQGTGELFF. The CDR3 DNA follows: TGCGCCAGCAGCCAAAGGGGTAGGCATCAGGGCACCGGGGAGCTGTTTTTT.

Remarks on this clone: Compared with germline, one end of the junction differs, possibly owing to a read error. The chain is built from TRBV7-9 and TRBJ1-2, with TRBD1 matching 8 bases. The V gene's germline CDR1 is SEHNR and CDR2 FQNEAQ (reference sequence). The CDR3 extends over 14 amino acids. For the CDR3, the DNA is TGTGCCAGCAGCTTTGAGACAGGGGACTATGGCTACGCCTTC. Its protein product is CASSFETGDYGYAF. Using reference TRBV7-9 and TRBJ1-2 for the parts outside the CDR3, the full variable domain is DTGVSQNPRHKITKRGQNVTFRCDPISEHNRLYWYRQTLGQGPEFLTYFQNEAQLEKSRLLSDRFSAERPKGSFSTLEIQRTEQGDSAMYLCASSFETGDYGYAFGSGTRLTVV.

J is TRBJ2-2 and V is TRBV7-2; TRBD2 aligns across 9 bases. Germline V gene lookup returns CDR1 SGHTA and CDR2 FQGNSA. The V segment lost 2 bases and the J segment 4 bases; nucleotides outside the gene matches: 14. The CDR3 totals 19 residues. DNA of the CDR3: TGTGCCAGCAGCTTATCCAACCTGAAGGCGGGGGGGATCACCGGGGAGCTGTTTTTT. It specifies CASSLSNLKAGGITGELFF.

The J gene is TRBJ2-3, the V gene TRBV10-3; D might be TRBD2 (7 bases). Germline-derived CDR1 and CDR2 are ENHRY and SYGVKD. Trimming took 4 bases from V and 1 from J, leaving 15 bases between them. The CDR3 runs to 16 residues. This CDR3 is CAISGGGGGGTDTQYF. The CDR3 DNA is TGTGCCATCAGTGGCGGAGGCGGGGGCGGCACAGATACGCAGTATTTT.

V is TRBV2 and J is TRBJ2-6; 7 bases fit TRBD1. CDR1 SNHLY and CDR2 FYNNEI come from the germline V gene. The CDR3 contains 15 residues. Trimming cost V 11 bases and J 0 bases; bases outside gene matches: 7. CDR3 residues: CAGSTGSSGANVLTF. DNA for the CDR3: TGTGCCGGATCGACAGGGTCCTCTGGGGCCAACGTCCTGACTTTC.

This clone was detected once. The V and J genes are TRBV7-8 and TRBJ1-6; D unresolved. This CDR3 spans 13 amino acids. V was shortened by 5 bases and J by 7 bases, with 9 bases between the two germline ends. Germline CDR1 and CDR2: SGHVS and FQNEAQ. Here the CDR3 reads CASSPGFNSPLHF. The CDR3 region has the DNA TGTGCCAGCAGCCCTGGGTTCAATTCACCCCTCCACTTT.

The rearrangement uses TRBV2 and TRBJ2-1, with 13 nucleotides matching TRBD2. CDR1 is SNHLY, CDR2 FYNNEI, per germline. The CDR3 totals 17 residues. V lost 3 bases and J lost 15; bases outside the gene matches: 17. The CDR3 loop is CASSDSPGTSGKGQGFF. CDR3 coding DNA: TGTGCCAGCAGTGATTCCCCCGGGACTAGCGGGAAGGGGCAGGGGTTCTTC.

As to this clone: The junction shows a germline mismatch at one end, possibly a read error. V is TRBV18 and J is TRBJ2-7, with 7 positions matching TRBD1. Per germline, CDR1 KGHSH and CDR2 LQKENI. This CDR3 region has 13 residues. CDR3 residues: CASSSSGQTQLDF. CDR3 nucleotides: TGTGCCAGCTCATCTTCGGGACAGACCCAGCTGGACTTC.

This sequence joins TRBV7-8 and TRBJ1-5, with D maybe TRBD1 (6 bases). In germline, CDR1 is SGHVS, CDR2 FQNEAQ. The CDR3 length is 14 residues. V shed 5 bases and J shed 3 bases, with 11 bases lying between them. CDR3 sequence: CASSVGDINQPQHF. CDR3 nucleotides: TGTGCCAGCAGCGTGGGGGACATCAATCAGCCCCAGCATTTT. Together with reference TRBV7-8 and TRBJ1-5, the CDR3 gives the full variable domain: GAGVSQSPRYKVAKRGQDVALRCDPISGHVSLFWYQQALGQGPEFLTYFQNEAQLDKSGLPSDRFFAERPEGSVSTLKIQRTQQEDSAVYLCASSVGDINQPQHFGDGTRLSIL.

The chain joins TRBV7-3 to TRBJ1-2; possibly TRBD1 for D (5 bases). V was trimmed by 5 bases and J by 8 bases, leaving 18 bases between them. Germline values: CDR1 SGHTA, CDR2 FQGTGA. This CDR3 contains 14 residues. For the CDR3, the DNA is TGTGCCAGCAGCCGCGGGGCAGGCCGAGAGGGCTACACCTTC. Translated, it gives CASSRGAGREGYTF.

This clone has only one observation. The gene calls are TRBV6-1 and TRBJ2-7, with TRBD1 as a possible D gene (5 bases). V gave up 6 bases and J gave up 3 bases, with 9 bases separating them. This CDR3 is 12 amino acids long. Germline lookup yields CDR1 MNHNS and CDR2 SASEGT. CDR3: CASRIRGYEQYF. In nucleotides, the CDR3 is TGTGCCAGCAGGATAAGGGGCTACGAGCAGTACTTC.

The rearrangement links TRBV9 to TRBJ2-1; D gene uncertain. The V and J ends lost 0 bases and 9 bases respectively, with 10 bases between them. The germline CDR1 and CDR2 sequences are SGDLS and YYNGEE. The CDR3 loop spans 13 amino acids. CDR3 sequence: CASSVEVAGEQFF. CDR3 DNA: TGTGCCAGCAGCGTAGAGGTAGCTGGTGAGCAGTTCTTC.

As regards this clone: This CDR3 is also generated by other DNA sequences in the sample. The CDR3 protein is CASSVGPGDTQYF. CDR3 in DNA: TGTGCCAGCAGTGTGGGGCCCGGAGATACGCAGTATTTT. V usage is TRBV6-4 and J usage is TRBJ2-3, with D possibly matching TRBD1 (5 bases). In germline, CDR1 is MRHNA, CDR2 SNTAGT. V was shortened by 4 bases and J by 5 bases, with 10 bases between the two germline ends. The CDR3 spans 13 residues.

This chain links TRBV6-1 with TRBJ2-3, with a tentative D call TRBD1 (7 bases). Trimming shortened V by 4 bases and J by 1 base, and 21 bases separated the two germline ends. The germline V gene encodes CDR1 MNHNS and CDR2 SASEGT. This CDR3 has 18 amino acids. The CDR3 sequence: CASSGGLGGGVGTDTQYF. CDR3 DNA sequence: TGTGCCAGCAGTGGGGGGCTTGGAGGGGGCGTGGGCACAGATACGCAGTATTTT.

This sequence joins TRBV6-1 and TRBJ2-3, with TRBD2 as a possible D gene (6 bases). Germline lookup yields CDR1 MNHNS and CDR2 SASEGT. The CDR3 extends over 14 amino acids. V gave up 8 bases and J gave up 2 bases, with 14 bases separating them. CDR3: CASRDWDYTDTQYF. As DNA, the CDR3 is TGTGCCAGCCGGGACTGGGATTACACAGATACGCAGTATTTT.

The table lists this clone with a count of one. This sequence joins TRBV6-5 and TRBJ2-7; 9 nucleotides match TRBD2. CDR1 and CDR2 from the germline V gene are MNHEY and SVGAGI. V was clipped by 5 bases and J by 3 bases; unmatched bases: 2. The CDR3 contains 13 residues. The CDR3 protein is CASSRGGGYEQYF. CDR3 nucleotide sequence: TGTGCCAGCAGTCGCGGGGGGGGCTACGAGCAGTACTTC.

The chain has TRBV10-3 and TRBJ1-1; D remains ambiguous. Per the germline V gene, CDR1 is ENHRY and CDR2 is SYGVKD. This CDR3 has 14 residues. Trimming cost V 8 bases and J 2 bases, with 15 bases left between them. The CDR3 region has the DNA TGTGCCATCGCCGTCGGCCAAACAAACACTGAAGCTTTCTTT. Its translation: CAIAVGQTNTEAFF.

DNA for the CDR3: TGTGCCAGTAGTATAGCACAGGTGGGAGGCTACACCTTC. Translation: CASSIAQVGGYTF. The chain couples TRBV19 to TRBJ1-2; D is perhaps TRBD1 (5 bases). V lost 1 base, J lost 8 bases, and 11 bases lay in between. Germline-derived CDR1 and CDR2 are LNHDA and SQIVND (reference sequence). This CDR3 spans 13 amino acids.

The rearrangement joins TRBV7-2 to TRBJ2-7; tentative D call: TRBD2 (5 bases). This CDR3 spans 13 amino acids. V lost 7 bases and J lost 8, with 18 bases in between. Germline CDR1 is SGHTA and CDR2 is FQGNSA. The CDR3 loop reads CASNAGESMQQYF. In nucleotides, the CDR3 is TGTGCCAGCAACGCCGGGGAAAGTATGCAGCAGTACTTC.

About this clone itself: The sample contains more than one DNA sequence encoding this CDR3. J is TRBJ2-5 and V is TRBV5-1, with D maybe TRBD2 (6 bases). The germline CDR1 and CDR2 sequences are SGHRS and YFSETQ. Deletions cut 0 bases from V and 1 base from J, with 7 bases between. The CDR3 covers 14 residues. The CDR3 region has the DNA TGCGCCAGCAGCTTGGAGGGACTCCAAGAGACCCAGTACTTC. Amino acid sequence: CASSLEGLQETQYF.